This T cell receptor beta chain was recorded in a study of OX40 agonist ivuxolimab in advanced cancers. Points from the study as a whole: The antigen specificity of the peripheral T cells (those that were expanded) was not determined. Some of the nonresponding patients also showed low levels of normalized T-cell clonal expansion.

Trimming pared 2 bases from V and 1 base from J, leaving 11 bases between. The germline gives CDR1 GTSNPN, CDR2 SVGIG (reference sequence). The CDR3 has 14 amino acids. Method: immunoSEQ multiplex PCR; TCRdb's copy keeps in-frame clones and lacks some. Found here are about 46,000 clones, approximately 83% of them singletons; the top ten hold about 1.7%. In regard to this clone: Antigen specificity is unknown.

Material: CD4+ or CD8+ T cells sorted from blood, obtained in a trial of the OX40 agonist ivuxolimab. The chain recombines TRBV30 with TRBJ1-2; no clear D. The sequence was collected from an adult with an advanced solid tumor such as melanoma, head and neck, liver or kidney cancer. The CDR3 spells CAWSKGAVNYGYTF. In DNA form, the CDR3 reads TGTGCCTGGAGTAAGGGAGCGGTTAACTATGGCTACACCTTC.